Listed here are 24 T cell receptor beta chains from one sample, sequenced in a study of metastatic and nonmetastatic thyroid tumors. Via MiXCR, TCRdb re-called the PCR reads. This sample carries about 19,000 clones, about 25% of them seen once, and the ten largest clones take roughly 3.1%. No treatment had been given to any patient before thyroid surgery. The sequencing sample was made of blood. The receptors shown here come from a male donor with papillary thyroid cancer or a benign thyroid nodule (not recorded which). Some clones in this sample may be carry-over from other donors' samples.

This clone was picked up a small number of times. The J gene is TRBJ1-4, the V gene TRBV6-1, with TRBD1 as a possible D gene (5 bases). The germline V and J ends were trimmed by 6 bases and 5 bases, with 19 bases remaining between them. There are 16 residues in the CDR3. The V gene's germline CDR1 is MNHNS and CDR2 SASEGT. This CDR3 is CASSQDRVGGNEKLFF. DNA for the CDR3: TGTGCCAGCAGCCAAGACCGGGTCGGGGGGAATGAAAAACTGTTTTTT.

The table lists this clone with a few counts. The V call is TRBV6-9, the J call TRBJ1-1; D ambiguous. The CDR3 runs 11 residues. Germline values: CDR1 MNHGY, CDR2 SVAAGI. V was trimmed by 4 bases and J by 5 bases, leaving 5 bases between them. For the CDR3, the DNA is TGTGCCAGCAGTTCGTCTACTGAAGCTTTCTTT. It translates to CASSSSTEAFF.

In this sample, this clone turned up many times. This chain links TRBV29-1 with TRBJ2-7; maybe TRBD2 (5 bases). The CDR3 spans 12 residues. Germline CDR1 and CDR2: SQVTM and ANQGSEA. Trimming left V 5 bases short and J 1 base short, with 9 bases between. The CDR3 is CSVRGQSYEQYF. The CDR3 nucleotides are TGCAGCGTTCGAGGGCAGTCCTACGAGCAGTACTTC.

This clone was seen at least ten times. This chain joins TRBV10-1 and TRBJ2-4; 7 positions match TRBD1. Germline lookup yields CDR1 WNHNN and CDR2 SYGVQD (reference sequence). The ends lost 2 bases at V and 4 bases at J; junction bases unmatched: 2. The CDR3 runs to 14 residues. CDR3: CASSEDRVKNIQYF. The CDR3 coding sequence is TGCGCCAGCAGTGAGGACAGGGTGAAAAACATTCAGTACTTC.

The CDR3 DNA reads TGTGCCAGCAGCTTACGTTTCCCCCCCCCTTCACCCCTCCACTTT. The encoded protein is CASSLRFPPPSPLHF. The chain has TRBV11-2 and TRBJ1-6; D uncertain. Trimming took off 2 bases at V and 9 bases at J, with 14 bases between the two ends. The CDR3 has 15 residues. CDR1 and CDR2 (germline): SGHAT, FQNNGV.

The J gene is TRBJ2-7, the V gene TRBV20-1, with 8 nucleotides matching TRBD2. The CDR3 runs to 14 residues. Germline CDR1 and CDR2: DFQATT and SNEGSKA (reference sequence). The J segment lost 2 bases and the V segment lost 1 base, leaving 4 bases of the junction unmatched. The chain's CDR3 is CSARVERGTYEQYF. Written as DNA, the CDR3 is TGCAGTGCTAGAGTTGAGCGGGGGACCTACGAGCAGTACTTC.

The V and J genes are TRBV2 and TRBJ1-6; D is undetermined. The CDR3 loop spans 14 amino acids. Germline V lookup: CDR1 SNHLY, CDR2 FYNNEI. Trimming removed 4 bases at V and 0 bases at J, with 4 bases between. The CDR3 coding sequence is TGTGCCAGCAGTGGGACCTCCTATAATTCACCCCTCCACTTT. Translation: CASSGTSYNSPLHF.

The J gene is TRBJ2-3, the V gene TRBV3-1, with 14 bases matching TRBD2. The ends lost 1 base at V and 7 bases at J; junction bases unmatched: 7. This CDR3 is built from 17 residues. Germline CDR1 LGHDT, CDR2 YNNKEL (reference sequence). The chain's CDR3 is CASSQARLAGGLYTQYF. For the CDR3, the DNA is TGTGCCAGCAGCCAAGCGAGACTAGCGGGGGGGTTATATACGCAGTATTTT.

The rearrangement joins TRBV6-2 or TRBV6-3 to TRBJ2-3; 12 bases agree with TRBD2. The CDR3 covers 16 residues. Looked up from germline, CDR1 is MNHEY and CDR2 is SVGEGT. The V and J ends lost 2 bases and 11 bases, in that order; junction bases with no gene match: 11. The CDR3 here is CASSYGSSGRVGRQYF. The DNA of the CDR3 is TGTGCCAGCAGTTACGGCTCTAGCGGGAGGGTAGGTAGGCAGTATTTT.

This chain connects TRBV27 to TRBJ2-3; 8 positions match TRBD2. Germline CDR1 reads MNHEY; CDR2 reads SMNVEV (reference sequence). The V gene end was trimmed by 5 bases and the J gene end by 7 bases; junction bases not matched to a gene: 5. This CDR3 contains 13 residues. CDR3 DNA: TGTGCCAGCAGTCGACGGGAGGGATATACGCAGTATTTT. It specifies CASSRREGYTQYF.

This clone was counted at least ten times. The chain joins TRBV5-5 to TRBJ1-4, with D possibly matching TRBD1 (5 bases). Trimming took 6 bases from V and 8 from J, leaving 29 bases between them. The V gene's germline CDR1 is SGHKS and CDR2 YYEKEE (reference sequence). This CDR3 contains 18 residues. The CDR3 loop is CASTTIAGTLGGREKLFF. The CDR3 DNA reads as TGTGCCAGCACCACCATAGCCGGGACGCTCGGAGGGCGGGAAAAACTGTTTTTT.

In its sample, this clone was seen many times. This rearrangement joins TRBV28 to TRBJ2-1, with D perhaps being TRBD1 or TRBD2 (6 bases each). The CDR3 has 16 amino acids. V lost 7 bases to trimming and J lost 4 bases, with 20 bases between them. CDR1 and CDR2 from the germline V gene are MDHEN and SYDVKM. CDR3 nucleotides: TGTGCCAGCACTCCCGGGGGCGGGGCGCCGTACAATGAGCAGTTCTTC. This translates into CASTPGGGAPYNEQFF.

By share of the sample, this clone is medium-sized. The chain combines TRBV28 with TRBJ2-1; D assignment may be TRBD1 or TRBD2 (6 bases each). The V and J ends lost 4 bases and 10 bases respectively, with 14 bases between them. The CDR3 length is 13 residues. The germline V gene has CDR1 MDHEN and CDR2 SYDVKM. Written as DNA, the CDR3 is TGTGCCAGCAGTTGGGACTGGGGGCGGGAGCAGTTCTTC. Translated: CASSWDWGREQFF. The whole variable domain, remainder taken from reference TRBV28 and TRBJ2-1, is DVKVTQSSRYLVKRTGEKVFLECVQDMDHENMFWYRQDPGLGLRLIYFSYDVKMKEKGDIPEGYSVSREKKERFSLILESASTNQTSMYLCASSWDWGREQFFGPGTRLTVL.

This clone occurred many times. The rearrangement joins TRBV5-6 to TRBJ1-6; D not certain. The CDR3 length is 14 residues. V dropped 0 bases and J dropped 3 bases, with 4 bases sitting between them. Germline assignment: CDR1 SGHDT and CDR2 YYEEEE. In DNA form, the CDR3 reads TGTGCCAGCAGCTTGGACAGCTATAATTCACCCCTCCACTTT. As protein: CASSLDSYNSPLHF.

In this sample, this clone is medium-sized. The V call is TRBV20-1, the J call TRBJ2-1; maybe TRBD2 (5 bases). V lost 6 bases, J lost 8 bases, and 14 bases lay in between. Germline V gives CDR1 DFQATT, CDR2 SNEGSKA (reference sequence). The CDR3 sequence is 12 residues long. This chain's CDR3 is CSALRVRDEQFF. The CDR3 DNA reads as TGCAGTGCCCTGAGGGTCCGGGATGAGCAGTTCTTC.

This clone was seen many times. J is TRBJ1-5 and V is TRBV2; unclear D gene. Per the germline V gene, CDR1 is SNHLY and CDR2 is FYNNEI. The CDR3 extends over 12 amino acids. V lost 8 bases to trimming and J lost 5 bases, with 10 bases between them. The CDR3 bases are TGTGCCAGCGCCCACCCCCATCAGCCCCAGCATTTT. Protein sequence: CASAHPHQPQHF. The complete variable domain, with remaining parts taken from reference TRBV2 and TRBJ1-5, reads EPEVTQTPSHQVTQMGQEVILRCVPISNHLYFYWYRQILGQKVEFLVSFYNNEISEKSEIFDDQFSVERPDGSNFTLKIRSTKLEDSAMYFCASAHPHQPQHFGDGTRLSIL.

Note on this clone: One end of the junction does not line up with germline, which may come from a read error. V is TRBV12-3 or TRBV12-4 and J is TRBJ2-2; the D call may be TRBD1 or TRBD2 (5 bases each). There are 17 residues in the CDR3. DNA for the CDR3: TGTGCCAGCAGCTCGATACGAGTTGGCCTGGACACCGGGGAGCTGTTCTTT. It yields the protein CASSSIRVGLDTGELFF.

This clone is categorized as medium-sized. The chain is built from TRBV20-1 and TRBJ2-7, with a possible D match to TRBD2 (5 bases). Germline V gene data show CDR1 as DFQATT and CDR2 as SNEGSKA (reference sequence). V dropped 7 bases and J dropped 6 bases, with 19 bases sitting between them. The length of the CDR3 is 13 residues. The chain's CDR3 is CSGLVGPGGEQYF. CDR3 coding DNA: TGCAGTGGGTTAGTTGGTCCAGGAGGCGAGCAGTACTTC.

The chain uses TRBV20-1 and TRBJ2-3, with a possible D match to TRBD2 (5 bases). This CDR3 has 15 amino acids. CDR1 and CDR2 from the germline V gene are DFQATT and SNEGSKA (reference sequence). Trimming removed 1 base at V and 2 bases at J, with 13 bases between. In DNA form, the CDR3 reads TGCAGTGCTAGAGGTCAACTAGTGCACACAGATACGCAGTATTTT. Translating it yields CSARGQLVHTDTQYF.

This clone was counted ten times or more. The CDR3 region has the DNA TGTGCCAGCAGCTTAGAGCAAAGGGACAGGCGGAGGGGGAGGGTGCACGAGCAGTACTTC. Amino acids: CASSLEQRDRRRGRVHEQYF. The chain couples TRBV7-7 to TRBJ2-7, with D possibly being TRBD1 (8 bases). Germline V gives CDR1 SSHAT, CDR2 FNYEAQ (reference sequence). The V and J ends lost 1 base and 5 bases respectively, with 30 bases between them. This CDR3 has 20 amino acids.

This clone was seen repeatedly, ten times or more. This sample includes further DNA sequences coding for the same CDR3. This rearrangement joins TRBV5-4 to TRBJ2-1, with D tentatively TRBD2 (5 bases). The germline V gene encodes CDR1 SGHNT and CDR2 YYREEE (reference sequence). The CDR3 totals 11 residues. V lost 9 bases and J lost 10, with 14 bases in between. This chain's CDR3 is CATISPGEQFF. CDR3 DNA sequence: TGTGCCACCATTTCCCCGGGGGAGCAGTTCTTC. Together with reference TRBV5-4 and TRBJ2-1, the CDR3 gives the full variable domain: ETGVTQSPTHLIKTRGQQVTLRCSSQSGHNTVSWYQQALGQGPQFIFQYYREEENGRGNFPPRFSGLQFPNYSSELNVNALELDDSALYLCATISPGEQFFGPGTRLTVL.

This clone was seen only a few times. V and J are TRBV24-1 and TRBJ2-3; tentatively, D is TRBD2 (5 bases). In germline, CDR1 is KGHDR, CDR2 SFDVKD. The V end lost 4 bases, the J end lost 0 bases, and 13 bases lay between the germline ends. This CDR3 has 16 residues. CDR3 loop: CATSDPRRESTDTQYF. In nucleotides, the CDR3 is TGTGCCACCAGTGACCCTAGACGGGAAAGCACAGATACGCAGTATTTT.

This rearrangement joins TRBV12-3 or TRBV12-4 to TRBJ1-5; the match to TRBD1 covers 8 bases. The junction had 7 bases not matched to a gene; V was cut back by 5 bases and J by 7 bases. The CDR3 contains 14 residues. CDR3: CASSPDRDDQPQHF. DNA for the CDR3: TGTGCCAGCAGTCCGGACAGGGATGACCAGCCCCAGCATTTT.

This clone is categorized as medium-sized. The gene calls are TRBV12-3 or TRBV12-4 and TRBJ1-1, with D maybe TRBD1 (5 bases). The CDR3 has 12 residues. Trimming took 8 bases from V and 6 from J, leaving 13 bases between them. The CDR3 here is CASVRTLAEAFF. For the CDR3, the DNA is TGTGCCAGCGTGAGGACACTTGCTGAAGCTTTCTTT.